This TCR beta chain emerged from a study of a mutant IDH1 vaccine in newly diagnosed glioma. Study details: Treated patients, approximately 62% male and around 40% female, averaged about 42 years of age. Patients had received radiotherapy, temozolomide, or both previously, most receiving both.

On this clone: Its antigen is unidentified.

Assay: immunoSEQ multiplex PCR; the TCRdb copy retains only in-frame clones and omits some. The table has roughly 68,000 clones, 60% to 75% seen once. Study observations and caveats: Pseudoprogression seemed unlinked to shifts in top peripheral T cell clonotypes.

Time point meaning: week 35, safety follow-up. Vaccination used 300 ug of mutant IDH1 20-mer peptide per dose, with topical imiquimod. Donor diagnoses consisted of new WHO grade 3 or 4 IDH1-mutant, ATRX-lost astrocytomas. V was trimmed by 4 bases and J by 0 bases, leaving 10 bases between them. The CDR3 is 16 residues long. Per the germline V gene, CDR1 is MNHEY and CDR2 is SVGAGI. This chain links TRBV6-5 with TRBJ1-6; D uncertain. Here the sequenced sample was PBMCs, taken from a glioma patient whose treatment included an IDH1 peptide vaccine. The TCR sequence derives from a man aged 50-59 years with glioma. CDR3 bases: TGTGCCAGCAGTTCTGGGTTCAACTCCTATAATTCACCCCTCCACTTT. Protein sequence: CASSSGFNSYNSPLHF.